These 4 T cell receptor beta chains originate from one sample sequenced in a study of cytomegalovirus exposure and HLA in healthy donors. Repertoires were generated with immunoSEQ multiplex PCR, while TCRdb's copy carries only in-frame clones and drops some. The sample lists roughly 120,000 clones; about 91% were seen once. The sample comprised PBMCs. Receptors were obtained from a man between 18 and 29 years old in good health and CMV-seronegative.

This clone was seen more than once but under ten times. V gene TRBV19 combines with J gene TRBJ2-7; 7 bases are a match to TRBD2. The ends lost 4 bases at V and 4 bases at J; junction bases unmatched: 10. This CDR3 is built from 15 residues. The germline CDR1 and CDR2 sequences are LNHDA and SQIVND (reference sequence). In DNA form, the CDR3 reads TGTGCCAGTAGTACCCGGATGGGAGGGCTTTACGAGCAGTACTTC. Translating it yields CASSTRMGGLYEQYF.

This sequence joins TRBV18 and TRBJ1-5, with 7 bases lining up with TRBD1. Germline values: CDR1 KGHSH, CDR2 LQKENI. The CDR3 extends over 14 amino acids. The trim removed 5 bases at V and 4 bases at J, leaving 5 bases unmatched. The CDR3 here is CASSFRDRNQPQHF. The CDR3 coding sequence is TGTGCCAGCTCATTCCGGGACAGAAATCAGCCCCAGCATTTT. Full variable domain (remainder filled in from reference TRBV18 and TRBJ1-5): NAGVMQNPRHLVRRRGQEARLRCSPMKGHSHVYWYRQLPEEGLKFMVYLQKENIIDESGMPKERFSAEFPKEGPSILRIQQVVRGDSAAYFCASSFRDRNQPQHFGDGTRLSIL.

In its sample, this clone was seen once. The rearrangement links TRBV7-6 to TRBJ1-1; D remains unclear. V was pared by 4 bases and J by 7 bases, with 10 bases between. The CDR3 extends over 12 amino acids. The germline V gene has CDR1 SGHVS and CDR2 FNYEAQ. Here the CDR3 DNA reads TGTGCCAGCAGCTCCCCCGGTGTTGAAGCTTTCTTT. Translated, it gives CASSSPGVEAFF.

This sequence joins TRBV15 and TRBJ1-3; D possibly corresponds to TRBD1 (6 bases). The CDR3 has 14 amino acids. Germline V gene lookup returns CDR1 LNHNV and CDR2 YYDKDF (reference sequence). V was cut by 9 bases and J by 4 bases, with 16 bases left in between. The CDR3 nucleotides are TGTGCCACAAAATCAGGGGATTCAGGAAACACCATATATTTT. Amino acids: CATKSGDSGNTIYF. Based on the CDR3 plus reference TRBV15 and TRBJ1-3, the full variable domain is DAMVIQNPRYQVTQFGKPVTLSCSQTLNHNVMYWYQQKSSQAPKLLFHYYDKDFNNEADTPDNFQSRRPNTSFCFLDIRSPGLGDTAMYLCATKSGDSGNTIYFGEGSWLTVV.